This T cell receptor beta chain was found in a study of shared clonotypes between healthy human individuals. Germline V CDR1 and CDR2: MNHNS, SASEGT. This CDR3 is built from 13 residues. Trimming removed 7 bases at V and 3 bases at J, with 12 bases between. Roughly 210 ng DNA, about 30,000 T cell genomes, went into each sorted-subset replicate PCR. Only in-frame clones appear in the TCRdb table, and some are missing; sequencing was by immunoSEQ multiplex PCR. The table includes 2 million to 2.5 million clones, nearly 97% detected once. About this clone itself: Its antigen is still unknown.

Study-wide points: Generally, naive subsets came out with larger estimated richness than memory subsets. About 5.2% was the fraction of naive CD4 clonotypes found shared across a few donors.

This chain links TRBV6-1 with TRBJ1-1; TRBD1 might be the D (6 bases). The sample taken for sequencing was naive CD4+ T cells sorted from blood. Documented subset: CD45RA+ positively selected. This TCR was recovered from a man between 18 and 35 years old in good health. CDR3 in DNA: TGTGCCAGCATTCCGGGACAATACACTGAAGCTTTCTTT. Amino acid sequence: CASIPGQYTEAFF.